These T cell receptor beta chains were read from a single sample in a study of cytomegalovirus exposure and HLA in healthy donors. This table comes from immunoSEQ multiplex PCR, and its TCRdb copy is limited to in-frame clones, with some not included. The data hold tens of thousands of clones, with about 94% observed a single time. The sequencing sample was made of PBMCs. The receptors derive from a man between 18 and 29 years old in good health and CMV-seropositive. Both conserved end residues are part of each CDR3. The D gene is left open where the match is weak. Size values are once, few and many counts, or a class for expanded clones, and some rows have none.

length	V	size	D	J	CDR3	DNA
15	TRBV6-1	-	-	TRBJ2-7	CASSESRQGGYEQYF	TGTGCCAGCAGTGAATCCAGACAGGGAGGCTACGAGCAGTACTTC
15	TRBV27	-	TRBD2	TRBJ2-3	CASSPGLAGTDTQYF	TGTGCCAGCAGTCCGGGACTAGCGGGTACAGATACGCAGTATTTT
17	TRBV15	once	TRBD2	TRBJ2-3	CATSRPSSQGGSVTQYF	TGTGCCACCAGCCGACCTTCTTCCCAGGGAGGGTCAGTTACGCAGTATTTT
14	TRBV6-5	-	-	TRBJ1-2	CASSYSGQTYGYTF	TGTGCCAGCAGTTACTCCGGACAGACGTATGGCTACACCTTC
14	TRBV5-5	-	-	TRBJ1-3	CASSREVGGNTIYF	TGTGCCAGCAGCAGGGAGGTCGGTGGAAACACCATATATTTT
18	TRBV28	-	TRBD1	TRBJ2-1	CASSASDAGGSSYNEQFF	TGTGCCAGCAGTGCCAGTGATGCAGGGGGCAGCTCCTACAATGAGCAGTTCTTC
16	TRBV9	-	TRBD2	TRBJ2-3	CASSVSAGGAIDTQYF	TGTGCCAGCAGCGTATCAGCGGGGGGCGCGATAGATACGCAGTATTTT
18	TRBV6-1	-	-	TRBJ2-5	CASSGFSVREKLAETQYF	TGTGCCAGCAGTGGGTTCTCAGTACGGGAGAAATTGGCGGAGACCCAGTACTTC
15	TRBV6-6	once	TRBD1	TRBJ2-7	CASSSTGGLYFEQYF	TGTGCCAGCAGCTCCACAGGGGGCCTGTATTTTGAGCAGTACTTC
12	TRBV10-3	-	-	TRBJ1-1	CAISSASGEAFF	TGTGCCATCAGTTCAGCCTCCGGGGAAGCTTTCTTT
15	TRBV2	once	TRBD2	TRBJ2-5	CASRGASGRRETQYF	TGTGCCAGCAGGGGGGCTAGCGGGAGAAGAGAGACCCAGTACTTC
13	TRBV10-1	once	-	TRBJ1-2	CASSAGLLYGYTF	TGCGCCAGCAGTGCTGGACTGCTCTATGGCTACACCTTC
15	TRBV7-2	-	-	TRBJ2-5	CASSRLSKYQETQYF	TGTGCCAGCAGCCGACTAAGTAAATACCAAGAGACCCAGTACTTC
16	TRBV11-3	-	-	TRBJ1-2	CASSQNHDRLFYGYTF	TGTGCCAGCAGCCAGAATCACGACAGGCTCTTCTATGGCTACACCTTC
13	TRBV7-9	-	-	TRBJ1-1	CASSLNRVTEAFF	TGTGCCAGCAGCTTAAACAGGGTCACTGAAGCTTTCTTT
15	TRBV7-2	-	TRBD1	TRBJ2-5	CASSLKRDREETQYF	TGTGCCAGCAGCCTAAAGCGGGACAGGGAAGAGACCCAGTACTTC
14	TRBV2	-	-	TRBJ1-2	CASSGQSTLYGYTF	TGTGCCAGCAGTGGACAGTCTACGCTCTATGGCTACACCTTC
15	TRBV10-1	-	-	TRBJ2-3	CASSELETSYDTQYF	TGCGCCAGCAGTGAGTTGGAGACTAGTTACGATACGCAGTATTTT
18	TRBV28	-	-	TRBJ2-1	CASSLRGLANPIYNEQFF	TGTGCCAGCAGTCTTCGCGGGCTAGCGAACCCGATCTACAATGAGCAGTTCTTC
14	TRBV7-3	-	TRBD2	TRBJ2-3	CASSSSGMPDTQYF	TGTGCCAGCAGCTCTAGCGGGATGCCAGATACGCAGTATTTT
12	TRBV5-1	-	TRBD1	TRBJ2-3	CASSWDRDTQYF	TGCGCCAGCAGCTGGGACAGGGATACGCAGTATTTT
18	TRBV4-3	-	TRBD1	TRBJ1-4	CASSQESIRDRGNEKLFF	TGCGCCAGCAGCCAAGAATCGATCCGGGACAGGGGGAATGAAAAACTGTTTTTT
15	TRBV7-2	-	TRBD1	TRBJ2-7	CASSSQGALSYEQYF	TGTGCCAGCAGCTCCCAGGGGGCTTTAAGCTACGAGCAGTACTTC
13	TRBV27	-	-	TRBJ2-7	CASKQSGPGEQYF	TGTGCCAGCAAGCAGAGTGGTCCGGGGGAGCAGTACTTC
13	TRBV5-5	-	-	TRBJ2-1	CASMDSSYNEQFF	TGTGCCAGCATGGACAGCTCCTACAATGAGCAGTTCTTC
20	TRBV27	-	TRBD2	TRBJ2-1	CASSFIWWQREGHRGNEQFF	TGTGCCAGCAGTTTCATCTGGTGGCAGCGGGAGGGCCATCGAGGCAATGAGCAGTTCTTC
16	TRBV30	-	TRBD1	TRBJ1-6	CAWTPGQGMYNSPLHF	TGTGCCTGGACCCCGGGACAGGGAATGTATAATTCACCCCTCCACTTT
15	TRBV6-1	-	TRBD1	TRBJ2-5	CASRIWTGGAETQYF	TGTGCCAGCAGGATTTGGACAGGGGGCGCGGAGACCCAGTACTTC
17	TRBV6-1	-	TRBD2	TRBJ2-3	CASSKDAASGGADTQYF	TGTGCCAGCAGTAAAGACGCCGCTAGCGGGGGGGCTGATACGCAGTATTTT
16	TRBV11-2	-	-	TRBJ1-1	CASSLGPDRGNTEAFF	TGTGCCAGCAGCTTAGGCCCGGATCGAGGGAACACTGAAGCTTTCTTT
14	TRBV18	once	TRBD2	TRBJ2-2	CASSPSGITGELFF	TGTGCCAGCTCACCAAGCGGGATCACCGGGGAGCTGTTTTTT
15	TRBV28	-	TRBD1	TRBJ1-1	CASSADRGLNTEAFF	TGTGCCAGCAGTGCCGACAGGGGACTGAACACTGAAGCTTTCTTT
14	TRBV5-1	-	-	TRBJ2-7	CASSFRDVVDEQYF	TGCGCCAGCAGTTTCCGGGATGTAGTCGACGAGCAGTACTTC
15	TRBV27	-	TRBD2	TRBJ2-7	CASSFIGTNSYEQYF	TGTGCCAGCAGTTTCATCGGGACTAACTCCTACGAGCAGTACTTC
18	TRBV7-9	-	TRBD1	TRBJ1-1	CASSSGDRGHGMNTEAFF	TGTGCCAGCAGCTCAGGAGACAGGGGGCATGGCATGAACACTGAAGCTTTCTTT
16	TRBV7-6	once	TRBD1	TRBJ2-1	CASSTRTGSEGNEQFF	TGTGCCAGCAGCACTCGGACAGGGAGCGAGGGCAATGAGCAGTTCTTC
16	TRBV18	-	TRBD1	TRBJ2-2	CASSPGHGQGYGELFF	TGTGCCAGCTCACCAGGTCACGGACAGGGTTACGGGGAGCTGTTTTTT
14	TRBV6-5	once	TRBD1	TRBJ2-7	CASSRGQGAYEQYF	TGTGCCAGCAGCAGAGGACAGGGGGCCTACGAGCAGTACTTC
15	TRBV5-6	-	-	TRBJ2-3	CASSLDTALTDTQYF	TGTGCCAGCAGCCTGGACACCGCCCTCACAGATACGCAGTATTTT
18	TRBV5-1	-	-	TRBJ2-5	CASSLGGDYRLFQETQYF	TGCGCCAGCAGCTTGGGCGGGGATTACCGCCTCTTCCAAGAGACCCAGTACTTC
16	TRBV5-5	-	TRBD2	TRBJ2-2	CASSLALAGNTGELFF	TGTGCCAGCAGCTTGGCGCTAGCGGGGAACACCGGGGAGCTGTTTTTT
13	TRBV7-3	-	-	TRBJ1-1	CASSSTENTEAFF	TGTGCCAGCAGCTCTACAGAAAACACTGAAGCTTTCTTT
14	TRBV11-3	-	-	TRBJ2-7	CASSPQTGYYEQYF	TGTGCCAGCAGCCCGCAGACAGGCTACTACGAGCAGTACTTC
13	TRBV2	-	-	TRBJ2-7	CASSEVRRYEQYF	TGTGCCAGCAGTGAAGTGCGTAGATACGAGCAGTACTTC
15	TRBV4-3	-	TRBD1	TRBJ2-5	CASSQDGTVEETQYF	TGCGCCAGCAGCCAAGATGGGACAGTAGAAGAGACCCAGTACTTC
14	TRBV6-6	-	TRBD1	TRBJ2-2	CASRGQGVTGELFF	TGTGCCAGCAGGGGACAGGGGGTTACCGGGGAGCTGTTTTTT
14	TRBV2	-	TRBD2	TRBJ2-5	CASTPGGVQETQYF	TGTGCCAGCACCCCGGGGGGGGTCCAAGAGACCCAGTACTTC
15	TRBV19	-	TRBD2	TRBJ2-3	CASSRQAGYTDTQYF	TGTGCCAGTAGTAGACAAGCGGGATACACAGATACGCAGTATTTT
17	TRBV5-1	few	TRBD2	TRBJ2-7	CASSLAIAGVRSYEQYF	TGCGCCAGCAGCTTGGCGATAGCGGGAGTCCGTTCGTACGAGCAGTACTTC
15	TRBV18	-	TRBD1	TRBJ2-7	CASSPQDRGQNEQYF	TGTGCCAGCTCACCCCAGGACAGGGGGCAGAACGAGCAGTACTTC
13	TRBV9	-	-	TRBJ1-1	CASNAGVNTEAFF	TGTGCCAGCAACGCGGGGGTGAACACTGAAGCTTTCTTT
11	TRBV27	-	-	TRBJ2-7	CATQRRDEQYF	TGTGCCACCCAGAGGAGGGACGAGCAGTACTTC
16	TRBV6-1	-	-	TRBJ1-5	CASSEPVRRSNQPQHF	TGTGCCAGCAGTGAACCAGTACGGCGGAGCAATCAGCCCCAGCATTTT
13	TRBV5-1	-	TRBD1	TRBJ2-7	CASTPGTGYEQYF	TGCGCCAGCACCCCAGGGACAGGCTACGAGCAGTACTTC
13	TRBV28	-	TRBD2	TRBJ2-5	CASSWTSFETQYF	TGTGCCAGCAGTTGGACTAGTTTCGAGACCCAGTACTTC
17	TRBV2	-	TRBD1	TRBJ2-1	CASSETPGQKGYGEQFF	TGTGCCAGCAGCGAAACGCCGGGACAGAAAGGTTACGGTGAGCAGTTCTTC
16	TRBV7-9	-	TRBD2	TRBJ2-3	CASSLPGTSVADTQYF	TGTGCCAGCAGCTTACCCGGGACTAGCGTCGCAGATACGCAGTATTTT